The TCR beta chain described here comes from a study of technical replicates of blood from several donors. TCRdb's copy holds only in-frame clones and misses some; the assay was immunoSEQ multiplex PCR. The repertoire holds about 76,000 clones, with about 86% as singletons. The CDR3 runs to 11 residues. In germline, CDR1 is SNHLY, CDR2 FYNNEI. For this clone: Its ends do not fully match the called genes, so a read error is possible.

The receptor comes from a human donor in good health. Some clones in this sample may be carry-over from other donors' samples. The chain is built from TRBV2 and TRBJ2-7; 7 bases are shared with TRBD2. The sample consisted of PBMCs. The CDR3 DNA sequence: TGTGCCAGCAGTGACGGAGGGCGGGAGAGCTTC. Its protein is CASSDGGRESF.